A single sample gave rise to the 22 T cell receptor beta chains below, sequenced in a study of post-analysis software for immune sequencing data. Points from the study as a whole: Higher frequency in patients than in controls was seen for roughly five TRBV segments, with TRBV5-6, TRBV5-1 and TRBV20-1 among them.

Prepared libraries of TCR beta cDNA carried unique molecular identifiers. TCRdb called the PCR reads again in MiXCR, with one record for every CDR3 protein. In the table there are roughly 800,000 distinct CDR3 sequences, around 50% of which are singletons. These receptors lack a known antigen. The sequenced sample consisted of blood. The receptors come from a girl aged 5-17 years with multiple sclerosis.

This clonotype occurred a few times. This sequence joins TRBV29-1 and TRBJ2-1; D remains unclear. Germline V CDR1 and CDR2: SQVTM, ANQGSEA. Trimming took off 0 bases at V and 6 bases at J, with 6 bases between the two ends. The CDR3 is 12 residues long. Written as DNA, the CDR3 is TGCAGCGTTGAAGATGGAAGCAATGAGCAGTTCTTC. This gives the protein CSVEDGSNEQFF.

The rearrangement joins TRBV20-1 to TRBJ2-7, with D possibly TRBD1 on 5 matching bases. V was clipped by 3 bases and J by 3 bases, with 9 bases between them. Germline V gene lookup returns CDR1 DFQATT and CDR2 SNEGSKA (reference sequence). The CDR3 totals 12 residues. The chain's CDR3 is CSASAGNYEQYF. In DNA form, the CDR3 reads TGCAGTGCTAGTGCAGGGAACTACGAGCAGTACTTC.

The gene calls are TRBV25-1 and TRBJ1-2, with 9 bases identical to TRBD1. V lost 3 bases and J lost 0; bases outside the gene matches: 5. In germline, CDR1 is MGHDK, CDR2 SYGVNS. The CDR3 spans 16 residues. For the CDR3, the DNA is TGTGCCAGCAGTGAGGGGACAGGGCTAACTAACTATGGCTACACCTTC. Its translation is CASSEGTGLTNYGYTF.

This clonotype was counted between two and nine times. The chain joins TRBV7-2 to TRBJ2-3; the match to TRBD2 covers 9 bases. The CDR3 length is 15 residues. Trimming removed 7 bases from V and 0 bases from J; junction bases left unmatched: 5. Per the germline V gene, CDR1 is SGHTA and CDR2 is FQGNSA. The CDR3 region has the DNA TGTGCCAGCATGCTAGCGGGGTATAGCACAGATACGCAGTATTTT. This encodes CASMLAGYSTDTQYF. Using reference TRBV7-2 and TRBJ2-3 for the parts outside the CDR3, the full variable domain is GAGVSQSPSNKVTEKGKDVELRCDPISGHTALYWYRQSLGQGLEFLIYFQGNSAPDKSGLPSDRFSAERTGGSVSTLTIQRTQQEDSAVYLCASMLAGYSTDTQYFGPGTRLTVL.

V and J are TRBV10-1 and TRBJ2-3; D may be TRBD2 (5 bases). Germline V gene lookup returns CDR1 WNHNN and CDR2 SYGVQD (reference sequence). This CDR3 contains 16 residues. V was clipped by 6 bases and J by 2 bases, with 18 bases between them. The CDR3 nucleotides read TGCGCCAGCAGCATAAGCCCAGCGGCGCCCACAGATACGCAGTATTTT. This codes for CASSISPAAPTDTQYF.

V gene TRBV6-5 combines with J gene TRBJ1-5; 8 positions match TRBD1. Germline CDR1 and CDR2: MNHEY and SVGAGI. The junction had 9 bases not matched to a gene; V was cut back by 5 bases and J by 6 bases. This CDR3 is built from 15 residues. DNA for the CDR3: TGTGCCAGCAGTCACAGGGGGGTTAAGGGTCAGCCCCAGCATTTT. Translated, it gives CASSHRGVKGQPQHF.

This clonotype has a handful of counts. This rearrangement joins TRBV6-6 to TRBJ2-3; 8 positions agree with TRBD2. CDR1 is MNHNY and CDR2 is SVGAGI in the germline V gene (reference sequence). The length of the CDR3 is 15 residues. Trimming at V came to 9 bases and at J to 1 base, leaving 9 bases not matched to a gene. The CDR3 nucleotides read TGTGCCAGTCTAGGCGGGGGGATCGGCACAGATACGCAGTATTTT. Encoded protein: CASLGGGIGTDTQYF.

This clonotype was recorded a few times. This chain links TRBV15 with TRBJ2-3; 9 bases fit TRBD1. There are 17 residues in the CDR3. J lost 0 bases, V lost 4 bases, and 8 bases had no gene match. The germline V gene encodes CDR1 LNHNV and CDR2 YYDKDF (reference sequence). The CDR3 DNA is TGTGCCACCAGCACAAAAACCGGGACAGGGAGCACAGATACGCAGTATTTT. This translates into CATSTKTGTGSTDTQYF.

In this sample, this clonotype turned up a few times. The V and J genes are TRBV2 and TRBJ2-7; the D call may be TRBD1 or TRBD2 (6 bases each). Per the germline V gene, CDR1 is SNHLY and CDR2 is FYNNEI. The CDR3 covers 15 residues. V lost 1 base and J 5 bases, leaving 15 bases between the germline ends. CDR3 loop: CASSEGGAIPNEQYF. CDR3 nucleotides: TGTGCCAGCAGTGAAGGGGGGGCAATCCCCAACGAGCAGTACTTC.

The chain carries TRBV7-2 and TRBJ2-7; D remains unclear. CDR3 size: 13 residues. CDR1 SGHTA and CDR2 FQGNSA come from the germline V gene. V lost 4 bases, J lost 6 bases, and 13 bases lay in between. The CDR3 here is CASSSALISEQYF. DNA for the CDR3: TGTGCCAGCAGCTCGGCCCTCATAAGCGAGCAGTACTTC. Filled out from reference TRBV7-2 and TRBJ2-7, the complete variable domain reads GAGVSQSPSNKVTEKGKDVELRCDPISGHTALYWYRQSLGQGLEFLIYFQGNSAPDKSGLPSDRFSAERTGGSVSTLTIQRTQQEDSAVYLCASSSALISEQYFGPGTRLTVT.

This clonotype was seen a handful of times. V is TRBV10-3 and J is TRBJ1-2; no definite D call. The germline gives CDR1 ENHRY, CDR2 SYGVKD. V lost 6 bases and J 4 bases, leaving 12 bases between the germline ends. The CDR3 runs to 13 residues. CDR3 nucleotide sequence: TGTGCCATCAGCACCGGGTCTACCTATGGCTACACCTTC. It yields the protein CAISTGSTYGYTF.

CDR3 sequence (DNA): TGCAGCGTCGCCGAGACCCAGGCCCCAGATACGCAGTATTTT. Amino acid sequence: CSVAETQAPDTQYF. The rearrangement uses TRBV29-1 and TRBJ2-3; D is uncertain. Germline CDR1 reads SQVTM; CDR2 reads ANQGSEA. With 6 bases removed from V and 4 bases from J, the gap between germline ends came to 17 bases. The length of the CDR3 is 14 residues.

V is TRBV7-9 and J is TRBJ2-5; maybe TRBD1 (5 bases). The V and J ends lost 8 bases and 5 bases respectively, with 15 bases between them. The CDR3 consists of 13 residues. Germline V gene data show CDR1 as SEHNR and CDR2 as FQNEAQ (reference sequence). CDR3 in DNA: TGTGCCAGCGGACCTACAGGATCCGAGACCCAGTACTTC. Residues: CASGPTGSETQYF.

The V and J genes are TRBV14 and TRBJ2-1, with D possibly TRBD2 on 7 matching bases. V was pared by 0 bases and J by 10 bases, with 16 bases between. Germline-derived CDR1 and CDR2 are SGHDN and FVKESK. The CDR3 loop spans 15 amino acids. The DNA of the CDR3 is TGTGCCAGCAGCCAAGATACTAGCGCAAGGGGGGAGCAGTTCTTC. It yields the protein CASSQDTSARGEQFF.

The genes are TRBV2 and TRBJ2-1; D is perhaps TRBD2 (7 bases). Germline V gives CDR1 SNHLY, CDR2 FYNNEI. V lost 2 bases and J lost 0, with 14 bases in between. There are 17 residues in the CDR3. The CDR3 loop is CASSEFGGGSSYNEQFF. The CDR3 bases are TGTGCCAGCAGTGAATTTGGGGGCGGGAGCTCCTACAATGAGCAGTTCTTC.

This clonotype was seen many times. The DNA of the CDR3 is TGTGCCAGCAGCTTTGTGGTGGACTATGGCTACACCTTC. Its protein is CASSFVVDYGYTF. J is TRBJ1-2 and V is TRBV7-2; D remains unclear. This CDR3 is built from 13 residues. V gave up 3 bases and J gave up 3 bases, with 8 bases separating them. From germline, CDR1 is SGHTA and CDR2 FQGNSA.

This clonotype was seen once. The rearrangement uses TRBV2 and TRBJ1-1; 8 nucleotides agree with TRBD1. Germline V gives CDR1 SNHLY, CDR2 FYNNEI. J lost 0 bases, V lost 6 bases, and 3 bases had no gene match. This CDR3 has 14 amino acids. The CDR3 reads CASRATGVNTEAFF. The CDR3 bases are TGTGCCAGCAGAGCGACAGGGGTGAACACTGAAGCTTTCTTT.

The rearrangement uses TRBV5-1 and TRBJ2-7; D not resolved. V shed 0 bases and J shed 2 bases, with 9 bases lying between them. The CDR3 extends over 14 amino acids. Germline values: CDR1 SGHRS, CDR2 YFSETQ. CDR3 in amino acids: CASSLDSVTYEQYF. The CDR3, as DNA: TGCGCCAGCAGCTTGGACAGCGTTACCTACGAGCAGTACTTC. Complete variable domain (other parts from reference TRBV5-1 and TRBJ2-7): KAGVTQTPRYLIKTRGQQVTLSCSPISGHRSVSWYQQTPGQGLQFLFEYFSETQRNKGNFPGRFSGRQFSNSRSEMNVSTLELGDSALYLCASSLDSVTYEQYFGPGTRLTVT.

This clonotype was counted only a few times. V gene TRBV4-1 combines with J gene TRBJ2-7; 8 bases align to TRBD1. The CDR3 sequence is 16 residues long. The V and J ends lost 4 bases and 5 bases, in that order; junction bases with no gene match: 13. CDR1 and CDR2 from the germline V gene are MGHRA and YSYEKL. The CDR3 loop reads CASSLTPDRVNHEQYF. In DNA, the CDR3 is TGCGCCAGCAGCCTTACCCCGGACAGGGTGAACCACGAGCAGTACTTC.

In nucleotides, the CDR3 is TGTGCCAGCAGCTTGCAAGGTTATGAGACCCAGTACTTC. The encoded protein is CASSLQGYETQYF. V is TRBV7-2 and J is TRBJ2-5; D is unresolved. V lost 3 bases and J 5 bases, leaving 10 bases between the germline ends. The CDR3 totals 13 residues. The V gene's germline CDR1 is SGHTA and CDR2 FQGNSA.

The chain is built from TRBV7-2 and TRBJ2-1; a weak D match, TRBD1 (6 bases). The germline V and J ends were trimmed by 1 base and 5 bases, with 15 bases remaining between them. The CDR3 length is 16 residues. CDR1 is SGHTA and CDR2 is FQGNSA in the germline V gene. CDR3 sequence reads: CASSLVTGSSHNEQFF. CDR3 sequence (DNA): TGTGCCAGCAGCTTAGTCACAGGGAGTTCCCACAATGAGCAGTTCTTC. The full variable domain, completed using reference TRBV7-2 and TRBJ2-1, is GAGVSQSPSNKVTEKGKDVELRCDPISGHTALYWYRQSLGQGLEFLIYFQGNSAPDKSGLPSDRFSAERTGGSVSTLTIQRTQQEDSAVYLCASSLVTGSSHNEQFFGPGTRLTVL.

This clonotype occurred many times. The rearrangement links TRBV6-4 to TRBJ2-2; 8 bases line up with TRBD1. Germline V lookup: CDR1 MRHNA, CDR2 SNTAGT. Unmatched junction bases numbered 8, after V lost 7 bases and J lost 4 bases. The CDR3 runs 15 residues. CDR3 in DNA: TGTGCCAGCACCAAGACAGGGGACAGCACCGGGGAGCTGTTTTTT. It codes for CASTKTGDSTGELFF.